The sequence of this TCR beta chain was determined in a study of T-cell memory formation after mild COVID-19. Whole-study findings and limits: Some clones that responded were present in memory (sampled pre-infection), which suggests cross-reactive memory joined. The study found contracting CD4+ clones mainly in CM and EM and contracting CD8+ clones in EMRA. Confirmation was lacking for SARS-CoV-2 specificity of second-wave clones that peaked on day 37.

CDR3 size: 15 residues. V dropped 3 bases and J dropped 4; count of bases not matched to a gene: 5. This clonotype was found a few times. Its antigen is still unknown. TCRdb reprocessed the 5' RACE reads with MiXCR, giving one entry per CDR3 protein. The sample lists fewer than 300,000 distinct CDR3 sequences, roughly 18% occurring once. The specimen was PBMCs or a T cell subset sorted from them (not recorded which). The chain uses TRBV12-3 or TRBV12-4 and TRBJ2-5; TRBD2 matches 10 bases. This clonotype was sampled from a man in his late teens or twenties who had mild COVID-19 (a few samples of this study predate the infection). Cell type and time point are not known. CDR3 nucleotides: TGTGCCAGCAGTTTTTCCCTAGCGGGGGCAGAGACCCAGTACTTC. Protein: CASSFSLAGAETQYF.